The TCR beta chain described here comes from a study of CD8 T cells in ankylosing spondylitis. The study, taken as a whole, reports: As for the disease-linked clones, they showed a CD8+ phenotype and occurred at relatively low frequencies in peripheral blood. Certain motif variants had earlier appeared in reactive arthritis synovial fluid and blood. Seemingly characteristic of ankylosing spondylitis blood was a TCR beta motif consisting of eight highly homologous variants.

In germline, CDR1 is SGDLS, CDR2 YYNGEE. The V gene end was trimmed by 4 bases and the J gene end by 2 bases; junction bases not matched to a gene: 5. The CDR3 runs 15 residues. TCR beta libraries were made by quantitative 5'-RACE with molecular barcodes. In TCRdb, the 5' RACE reads were re-called with MiXCR into one record per CDR3 protein. The repertoire includes 500,000 to 650,000 distinct CDR3 sequences, 5.3% of them detected once, and roughly 3.5% sits in the top ten. This clonotype was detected many times. Its antigen is still unknown. Sequencing was done on a sample of blood, either unsorted or a sorted T cell fraction (not recorded which). This receptor was taken from a male donor with ankylosing spondylitis. This rearrangement joins TRBV9 to TRBJ1-5, with 8 bases matching TRBD1. CDR3 region: CASSHGQGGNQPQHF. In DNA form, the CDR3 reads TGTGCCAGCAGCCACGGACAGGGCGGCAATCAGCCCCAGCATTTT.